A few counts support the clone carrying this T cell receptor (beta chain). This specimen belongs to a study of response to subunit inactivated influenza vaccine. Germline CDR1 and CDR2: SGHTS and YDEGEE. Trimming stripped 0 bases from V and 7 bases from J, with 11 bases between. The CDR3 covers 14 residues. TCRdb itself ran the RT-PCR reads through MiXCR, one entry per CDR3 protein. This sample yields hundreds of thousands of distinct CDR3 sequences, of which around 16% are seen a single time; 11% belongs to the top ten. This receptor was identified in a man aged 45-65 years who received an inactivated influenza vaccine. Specimen: PBMCs from blood, collected 11 to 12 days after vaccination. The chain recombines TRBV5-8 with TRBJ2-1, with no clear D. DNA for the CDR3: TGTGCCAGCAGCTTGGTGGGCCGCTGGAATGAGCAGTTCTTC. This translates into CASSLVGRWNEQFF. The entire variable domain, with the rest obtained from reference TRBV5-8 and TRBJ2-1, is as follows: EAGVTQSPTHLIKTRGQQATLRCSPISGHTSVYWYQQALGLGLQFLLWYDEGEERNRGNFPPRFSGRQFPNYSSELNVNALELEDSALYLCASSLVGRWNEQFFGPGTRLTVL.